This TCR beta chain was found in a study of cytomegalovirus exposure and HLA in healthy donors. As regards this clone: Its target is not known.

CDR1 is SGHTS, CDR2 YDEGEE, per germline. The CDR3 runs to 12 residues. V was pared by 5 bases and J by 1 base, with 6 bases between. Primers: 60 Vbeta forward and 13 Jbeta reverse. Sequencing used immunoSEQ multiplex PCR; TCRdb keeps in-frame clones, though not all of them. The table records over 150,000 clones, 82% of them present only once. Study-wide findings and caveats: For most subjects, TCR beta sequences were reported to predict HLA-A and HLA-B alleles with accuracy.

Although they were nominally healthy when sampled, donors likely had unrecorded immune exposures. The chain links TRBV5-8 to TRBJ1-2; D uncertain. Sequencing was performed on PBMCs. The receptor comes from a girl aged 10 to 17 in good health and CMV-seropositive. In DNA form, the CDR3 reads TGTGCCAGCAGTTTAATTAACTATGGCTACACCTTC. This gives the protein CASSLINYGYTF.